The clone carrying this T cell receptor beta chain was recorded only once. No antigen is known for it. These data belong to a study of cytomegalovirus exposure and HLA in healthy donors. Study-wide results and caveats: The availability of immune exposure information extended only to CMV serostatus.

PCR employed 60 Vbeta and 13 Jbeta primers. Generated by immunoSEQ multiplex PCR, the TCRdb table keeps only in-frame clones and is missing some. The table shows around 200,000 clones, with approximately 86% occurring only once. The CDR3 has 13 amino acids. CDR1 is SGHTA and CDR2 is FQGNSA in the germline V gene. The V and J ends lost 9 bases and 5 bases respectively, with 16 bases between them. V gene TRBV7-2 combines with J gene TRBJ2-5; D is perhaps TRBD2 (7 bases). Sample: PBMCs. The sequence came from a woman under 40 in good health and CMV-seronegative. This CDR3 reads CASHRGGSETQYF. The CDR3, as DNA: TGTGCCAGTCATAGGGGGGGCTCGGAGACCCAGTACTTC.